This T cell receptor (beta chain) was documented in a study of T cell responses to AZD1222 COVID-19 vaccine. Study-level points and caveats: Repertoire samples came only from after the peak T cell response.

The V segment lost 0 bases and the J segment 4 bases; nucleotides outside the gene matches: 6. CDR3 size: 16 residues. CDR1 and CDR2 from the germline V gene are LGHNA and YNFKEQ. Concerning this clone itself: Its antigen is unknown.

Produced via immunoSEQ multiplex PCR; TCRdb's table is partial and in-frame only. The sample consists of about 68,000 clones, roughly 90% of them appearing once. This chain links TRBV4-2 with TRBJ2-7; TRBD1 aligns across 10 bases. The specimen was peripheral blood, collected on day 0 of AZD1222 vaccination. The TCR was taken from an adult in good health. For the CDR3, the DNA is TGTGCCAGCAGCCAAGAGGAGGGGGACAGGGGTTACGAGCAGTACTTC. It codes for CASSQEEGDRGYEQYF.